This T cell receptor (beta chain) is drawn from a study of vaccination effects on CD4 cells after COVID-19. Study-wide results and limits: Clones arising from infection and from vaccination showed marked clonal contraction late after vaccination. Convalescent patients numbered few in the study; early post-infection timepoints were missing entirely.

The method was immunoSEQ multiplex PCR; TCRdb's version includes in-frame clones alone and lacks a portion of them. The data contain fewer than 65,000 clones, roughly 81% of them singletons. The CDR3 runs 13 residues. V lost 5 bases and J lost 10; bases outside the gene matches: 7. Note on this clone: Its antigen is unidentified.

CD4+ T cells specific for antigen were expanded with viral peptide pools by the ViraFEST assay before sequencing. Investigators separated out CD4+ T cells once around nine days of culture had passed. Previously uninfected by SARS-CoV-2, the vaccine recipients also showed negative nucleocapsid antibodies. They grew a few million PBMC in each well, adding about 10 IU/ml IL-2 and approximately 9.2 ug/ml peptides. The source material was CD4+ T cells from PBMCs cultured with HCoV-229E spike peptides, sampled before COVID-19 vaccination. This clonotype originated in a human donor who received a COVID-19 vaccine. The J gene is TRBJ2-1, the V gene TRBV12-3 or TRBV12-4; 8 bases map to TRBD2. The CDR3 reads CASSTGGAREQFF. The CDR3 coding sequence is TGTGCCAGCAGTACCGGGGGGGCGAGGGAGCAGTTCTTC.